The next 20 T cell receptor beta chains were all read from a single sample in a study of monozygotic twins with cystic fibrosis. Profiling relied on immunoSEQ multiplex PCR, and the TCRdb table lists in-frame clones only, not all of them. The sample records roughly 14,000 clones, 90% to 95% being singletons. Material for sequencing was blood. Receptors were obtained from a girl aged 2 to 9 with cystic fibrosis.

This clone was detected once. In DNA, the CDR3 is TGTGCCAGCAGTTTCGGAATTGGGGTTCAAGAGACCCAGTACTTC. Translating gives CASSFGIGVQETQYF. This rearrangement joins TRBV28 to TRBJ2-5, with D hard to call. Germline V gives CDR1 MDHEN, CDR2 SYDVKM. V was clipped by 3 bases and J by 2 bases, with 13 bases between them. CDR3 length: 15 residues.

V is TRBV19 and J is TRBJ1-2; D might be TRBD1 (5 bases). V was trimmed by 2 bases and J by 3 bases, leaving 13 bases between them. The CDR3 runs to 15 residues. CDR1 and CDR2 from the germline V gene are LNHDA and SQIVND (reference sequence). CDR3 region: CASSIYSPGDYGYTF. DNA of the CDR3: TGTGCCAGTAGTATATATTCCCCGGGGGACTATGGCTACACCTTC.

The rearrangement links TRBV2 to TRBJ2-7; D perhaps matches TRBD1 (6 bases). The CDR3 runs to 14 residues. V dropped 6 bases and J dropped 1 base, with 13 bases sitting between them. Germline V gene lookup returns CDR1 SNHLY and CDR2 FYNNEI. The CDR3 protein is CASRPQQGSYEQYF. In DNA, the CDR3 is TGTGCCAGCAGGCCTCAACAGGGTTCCTACGAGCAGTACTTC.

The chain recombines TRBV28 with TRBJ1-4; a weak D match, TRBD1 (5 bases). The CDR3 is 14 residues long. Between the trimmed V and J ends, which lost 2 bases and 4 bases, there was a span of 8 bases. Germline values: CDR1 MDHEN, CDR2 SYDVKM. Here the CDR3 DNA reads TGTGCCAGCAGTTTACAGGGTTTTAATGAAAAACTGTTTTTT. It translates to CASSLQGFNEKLFF.

The CDR3 is CASSLNRGVDAFF. The DNA of the CDR3 is TGCGCCAGCAGCCTCAATCGGGGGGTTGACGCTTTCTTT. V is TRBV4-3 and J is TRBJ1-1; tentatively, D is TRBD1 (5 bases). The CDR3 runs to 13 residues. Germline V gives CDR1 LGHNA, CDR2 YSLEER. Trimming stripped 4 bases from V and 11 bases from J, with 17 bases between.

J is TRBJ1-4 and V is TRBV19; 8 positions agree with TRBD1. The CDR3 spans 17 residues. The junction had 6 bases not matched to a gene; V was cut back by 3 bases and J by 0 bases. Germline CDR1 LNHDA, CDR2 SQIVND (reference sequence). CDR3 DNA sequence: TGTGCCAGTAGTATCCCGACAGGGGCCCCAACTAATGAAAAACTGTTTTTT. Protein: CASSIPTGAPTNEKLFF.

Concerning this clone itself: Sequence at one end of the junction differs from germline and may be a read error. The chain couples TRBV7-7 to TRBJ2-5; D ambiguous. This CDR3 comprises 15 residues. Germline CDR1 reads SSHAT; CDR2 reads FNYEAQ (reference sequence). DNA for the CDR3: TGTGCTAGCAGCTTATCTGCGGCCTTACAAGAGACCCAGTACTTC. Translating it yields CASSLSAALQETQYF.

This clone was counted a single time. The chain joins TRBV10-3 to TRBJ1-1; D is unclear. CDR1 and CDR2 (germline): ENHRY, SYGVKD. The length of the CDR3 is 13 residues. Trimming took off 4 bases at V and 3 bases at J, with 9 bases between the two ends. DNA for the CDR3: TGTGCCATCAGTGCGGGGTATGACACTGAAGCTTTCTTT. Translation gives CAISAGYDTEAFF.

This clone was seen once. DNA for the CDR3: TGTGCCCCCCCCCACGACAGGTCGAACACTGAAGCTTTCTTT. Translating it yields CAPPHDRSNTEAFF. The chain employs TRBV6-5 and TRBJ1-1; weak D call: TRBD1 (6 bases). Germline CDR1 is MNHEY and CDR2 is SVGAGI. The CDR3 is made up of 14 amino acids. The V gene lost 11 bases and the J gene lost 1 base, with 17 bases spanning the gap.

This clone has a single count. The gene calls are TRBV7-2 and TRBJ2-3; 7 bases are a match to TRBD2. The germline V gene has CDR1 SGHTA and CDR2 FQGNSA. CDR3 size: 17 residues. J lost 9 bases, V lost 2 bases, and 17 bases had no gene match. The CDR3 DNA reads TGTGCCAGCAGCTTACTCTTAGCGGGTGCAGGAGGAGGGACGCAGTATTTT. It translates to CASSLLLAGAGGGTQYF.

The chain carries TRBV28 and TRBJ2-3; D is unclear. This CDR3 has 14 residues. Looked up from germline, CDR1 is MDHEN and CDR2 is SYDVKM. V gave up 4 bases and J gave up 5 bases, with 13 bases separating them. For the CDR3, the DNA is TGTGCCAGCAGTTCCCTATATAAACTAGATACGCAGTATTTT. Protein sequence: CASSSLYKLDTQYF.

The chain employs TRBV19 and TRBJ2-3; D is ambiguous. The CDR3 is 13 amino acids. CDR1 is LNHDA and CDR2 is SQIVND in the germline V gene (reference sequence). V gave up 4 bases and J gave up 6 bases, with 11 bases separating them. In nucleotides, the CDR3 is TGTGCCAGTAGTAACAATCTCGGGGATACGCAGTATTTT. This gives the protein CASSNNLGDTQYF. Variable domain in full (rest from reference TRBV19 and TRBJ2-3): DGGITQSPKYLFRKEGQNVTLSCEQNLNHDAMYWYRQDPGQGLRLIYYSQIVNDFQKGDIAEGYSVSREKKESFPLTVTSAQKNPTAFYLCASSNNLGDTQYFGPGTRLTVL.

This rearrangement joins TRBV28 to TRBJ1-1; D is ambiguous. The CDR3 loop spans 13 amino acids. The V end lost 6 bases, the J end lost 6 bases, and 14 bases lay between the germline ends. Germline assignment: CDR1 MDHEN and CDR2 SYDVKM. CDR3 bases: TGTGCCAGCAGACTTGACGGGAGGGCTGAAGCTTTCTTT. This codes for CASRLDGRAEAFF.

The V and J genes are TRBV28 and TRBJ2-7; the D is unclear. Germline-derived CDR1 and CDR2 are MDHEN and SYDVKM. V was shortened by 3 bases and J by 3 bases, with 6 bases between the two germline ends. The CDR3 covers 12 residues. This CDR3 reads CASSFESYEQYF. The DNA for the CDR3 is TGTGCCAGCAGTTTTGAGAGCTACGAGCAGTACTTC. The variable domain in full, with the rest retrieved from reference TRBV28 and TRBJ2-7, is DVKVTQSSRYLVKRTGEKVFLECVQDMDHENMFWYRQDPGLGLRLIYFSYDVKMKEKGDIPEGYSVSREKKERFSLILESASTNQTSMYLCASSFESYEQYFGPGTRLTVT.

The J gene is TRBJ2-1, the V gene TRBV5-6; D possibly corresponds to TRBD2 (6 bases). The CDR3 has 14 residues. Trimming took off 1 base at V and 5 bases at J, with 10 bases between the two ends. From germline, CDR1 is SGHDT and CDR2 YYEEEE. The CDR3 loop reads CASSLRRRDNEQFF. In DNA, the CDR3 is TGTGCCAGCAGCTTGCGGCGGAGGGACAATGAGCAGTTCTTC.

This clone occurred once. CDR3 coding DNA: TGTGCCAGCAGTCCGAGACAGGGGGACTACGAGCAGTACTTC. This gives the protein CASSPRQGDYEQYF. J is TRBJ2-7 and V is TRBV7-6; 9 bases line up with TRBD1. V trimming: 6 bases; J trimming: 3 bases; junction bases outside the gene matches: 6. The CDR3 has 14 amino acids. CDR1 SGHVS and CDR2 FNYEAQ come from the germline V gene. The entire variable domain, with the rest obtained from reference TRBV7-6 and TRBJ2-7, is as follows: GAGVSQSPRYKVTKRGQDVALRCDPISGHVSLYWYRQALGQGPEFLTYFNYEAQQDKSGLPNDRFSAERPEGSISTLTIQRTEQRDSAMYRCASSPRQGDYEQYFGPGTRLTVT.

This chain links TRBV10-3 with TRBJ2-7; possibly TRBD2 for D (5 bases). This CDR3 has 12 amino acids. The V gene's germline CDR1 is ENHRY and CDR2 SYGVKD. V lost 2 bases and J 4 bases, leaving 6 bases between the germline ends. The CDR3 nucleotides are TGTGCCATCAGTGAGGGCGGGTACGAGCAGTACTTC. This gives the protein CAISEGGYEQYF.

The chain couples TRBV28 to TRBJ1-5; D unclear. The CDR3 contains 14 residues. Germline loops: CDR1 MDHEN, CDR2 SYDVKM. V shed 5 bases and J shed 4 bases, with 12 bases lying between them. CDR3 coding DNA: TGTGCCAGCAGTAGAACCTCTGGGAATCAGCCCCAGCATTTT. The encoded protein is CASSRTSGNQPQHF.

A single count supports this clone. The V gene is TRBV13, the J gene TRBJ2-7; 8 bases are a match to TRBD2. The CDR3 sequence is 14 residues long. V gave up 5 bases and J gave up 3 bases; unmatched junction bases: 6. CDR1 is PRHDT and CDR2 is FYEKMQ in the germline V gene (reference sequence). The CDR3 DNA sequence: TGTGCCAGCAGCCCCCCAGCGGGGGACTACGAGCAGTACTTC. The encoded protein is CASSPPAGDYEQYF.

The V and J genes are TRBV19 and TRBJ1-4; D remains unclear. The CDR3 consists of 12 residues. Between the trimmed V and J ends, which lost 4 bases and 8 bases, there was a span of 8 bases. Germline CDR1 is LNHDA and CDR2 is SQIVND (reference sequence). DNA for the CDR3: TGTGCCAGTAGTAGGGTACTAGAAAAACTGTTTTTT. This gives the protein CASSRVLEKLFF.